These 13 T cell receptor beta chains were all obtained from the same sample, sequenced in a study of blood T cell repertoires in COVID-19. The repertoire was sequenced with immunoSEQ multiplex PCR; TCRdb's copy has only in-frame clones and lacks some. The repertoire holds under 150,000 clones, 80% to 85% seen once, with 5.5% in the top ten. Material: PBMCs or T cells enriched from blood (not recorded which). These TCRs come from a man in his forties or fifties with acute COVID-19.

This clone was detected once. This chain joins TRBV2 and TRBJ1-1; TRBD1 is a possible D gene (5 bases). CDR3 length equals 13 residues. Between the trimmed V and J ends, which lost 3 bases and 1 base, there was a span of 6 bases. Germline values: CDR1 SNHLY, CDR2 FYNNEI. CDR3 DNA: TGTGCCAGCAGTGACGACAGGAACACTGAAGCTTTCTTT. This sequence encodes CASSDDRNTEAFF.

The J gene is TRBJ1-5, the V gene TRBV2; 7 bases fit TRBD1. The V gene's germline CDR1 is SNHLY and CDR2 FYNNEI. The CDR3 has 13 amino acids. V dropped 6 bases and J dropped 7; count of bases not matched to a gene: 6. CDR3 nucleotides: TGTGCCAGCAGGGGAGAACAGGGGCAGCCCCAGCATTTT. Its protein product is CASRGEQGQPQHF.

The CDR3 region has the DNA TGTGCCAGCAGCTCGAGGTGGGACTGGAATTCACCCCTCCACTTT. As protein: CASSSRWDWNSPLHF. The J gene is TRBJ1-6, the V gene TRBV5-6; tentatively, D is TRBD1 (5 bases). With 3 bases removed from V and 7 bases from J, the gap between germline ends came to 14 bases. The germline CDR1 and CDR2 sequences are SGHDT and YYEEEE. CDR3 size: 15 residues. Complete variable domain (other parts from reference TRBV5-6 and TRBJ1-6): DAGVTQSPTHLIKTRGQQVTLRCSPKSGHDTVSWYQQALGQGPQFIFQYYEEEERQRGNFPDRFSGHQFPNYSSELNVNALLLGDSALYLCASSSRWDWNSPLHFGNGTRLTVT.

This clone occurred a few times. The chain uses TRBV7-2 and TRBJ2-2; D is perhaps TRBD1 (5 bases). Trimming cost V 5 bases and J 7 bases, with 14 bases left between them. CDR1 is SGHTA, CDR2 FQGNSA, per germline. This CDR3 has 14 residues. CDR3 region: CASSPSGQGGELFF. The CDR3 nucleotides are TGTGCCAGCAGCCCTTCAGGGCAGGGCGGGGAGCTGTTTTTT. Looking up the rest from reference TRBV7-2 and TRBJ2-2 gives the full variable domain: GAGVSQSPSNKVTEKGKDVELRCDPISGHTALYWYRQSLGQGLEFLIYFQGNSAPDKSGLPSDRFSAERTGGSVSTLTIQRTQQEDSAVYLCASSPSGQGGELFFGEGSRLTVL.

This clone was found once. This chain uses TRBV3-1 (or the pseudogene TRBV3-2) with TRBJ2-1; 8 bases fit TRBD2. With 3 bases clipped from V and 3 bases from J, the junction kept 4 bases outside the gene matches. The V gene's germline CDR1 is LGHDT and CDR2 YNNKEL (reference sequence). This CDR3 region has 15 residues. The CDR3 sequence: CASSHSAGDYNEQFF. In DNA, the CDR3 is TGTGCCAGCAGCCATTCAGCGGGAGACTACAATGAGCAGTTCTTC.

The chain joins TRBV6-6 to TRBJ2-7; tentative D call: TRBD1 (6 bases). Germline CDR1 reads MNHNY; CDR2 reads SVGAGI (reference sequence). Between the trimmed V and J ends, which lost 6 bases and 5 bases, there was a span of 17 bases. The CDR3 length is 14 residues. CDR3 coding DNA: TGTGCCAGCAGCCCCTCCGCTGGGGGCAACGAGCAGTACTTC. Its protein is CASSPSAGGNEQYF.

A single count supports this clone. J is TRBJ2-1 and V is TRBV19, with 8 bases matching TRBD1. This CDR3 spans 16 amino acids. V trimming: 10 bases; J trimming: 2 bases; junction bases outside the gene matches: 13. Germline CDR1 reads LNHDA; CDR2 reads SQIVND (reference sequence). The CDR3 region is CATTQKRTGTYNEQFF. In DNA form, the CDR3 reads TGTGCCACCACTCAGAAAAGGACAGGGACCTACAATGAGCAGTTCTTC.

The rearrangement uses TRBV12-5 and TRBJ2-3, with D unclear. CDR3 length: 13 amino acids. Looked up from germline, CDR1 is LGHNT and CDR2 is FRNRAP. Deletions cut 5 bases from V and 3 bases from J, with 9 bases between. The CDR3 spells CASGPGGTDTQYF. CDR3 nucleotides: TGTGCTAGTGGTCCGGGTGGGACAGATACGCAGTATTTT. Together with reference TRBV12-5 and TRBJ2-3, the CDR3 gives the full variable domain: DARVTQTPRHKVTEMGQEVTMRCQPILGHNTVFWYRQTMMQGLELLAYFRNRAPLDDSGMPKDRFSAEMPDATLATLKIQPSEPRDSAVYFCASGPGGTDTQYFGPGTRLTVL.

V is TRBV28 and J is TRBJ2-1; D remains unclear. Deletions cut 3 bases from V and 4 bases from J, with 7 bases between. Germline V CDR1 and CDR2: MDHEN, SYDVKM. This CDR3 comprises 13 residues. The CDR3 DNA reads TGTGCCAGCAGTTTTAGCCAGTACAATGAGCAGTTCTTC. Protein product: CASSFSQYNEQFF.

V and J are TRBV30 and TRBJ2-3; 11 nucleotides match TRBD2. The CDR3 extends over 15 amino acids. The V segment lost 2 bases and the J segment 1 base; nucleotides outside the gene matches: 2. From germline, CDR1 is GTSNPN and CDR2 SVGIG (reference sequence). The CDR3 protein is CAWSRLAGRTDTQYF. CDR3 DNA: TGTGCCTGGAGTCGACTAGCGGGACGCACAGATACGCAGTATTTT.

V and J are TRBV20-1 and TRBJ2-3; perhaps TRBD2 as D (6 bases). V lost 7 bases, J lost 11 bases, and 13 bases lay in between. The CDR3 spans 10 residues. Germline CDR1 DFQATT, CDR2 SNEGSKA (reference sequence). The chain's CDR3 is CSVRDSLQYF. Written as DNA, the CDR3 is TGCAGTGTTCGGGACTCGCTGCAGTATTTT.

The chain combines TRBV7-8 with TRBJ2-1; a possible D gene is TRBD1 (5 bases). Trimming cost V 4 bases and J 2 bases, with 6 bases left between them. This CDR3 is built from 13 residues. The germline V gene has CDR1 SGHVS and CDR2 FQNEAQ. The CDR3: CASSSTAYNEQFF. In DNA form, the CDR3 reads TGTGCCAGCAGCTCGACAGCCTACAATGAGCAGTTCTTC.

This chain connects TRBV5-5 to TRBJ1-1; TRBD1 is a possible D gene (5 bases). V was trimmed by 0 bases and J by 4 bases, leaving 16 bases between them. This CDR3 has 16 amino acids. CDR1 is SGHKS and CDR2 is YYEKEE in the germline V gene (reference sequence). The CDR3 sequence: CASSLGGVGGTTEAFF. The CDR3, as DNA: TGTGCCAGCAGCTTGGGTGGAGTTGGGGGGACCACTGAAGCTTTCTTT.